The 27 T cell receptor beta chains given below trace back to one sample, sequenced in a study of blood T cells in healthy people across ages. Primed by a sample-barcoded 5' primer and a J-beta primer mix, a second PCR proceeded for 7 to 11 cycles. TCRdb ran MiXCR on the 5' RACE reads and lists one entry per CDR3 protein. The top ten hold 0.75% of the sample, which has roughly 1,000,000 distinct CDR3 sequences, almost 25% seen once. These data were likewise used in another study, on T cells of mothers and their children.

Sequenced: blood. The receptors shown here come from a girl aged 2 to 10 in good health.

The table lists this clonotype with a few counts. The chain joins TRBV13 to TRBJ1-2; possible D gene TRBD1, 6 bases. V lost 5 bases to trimming and J lost 5 bases, with 15 bases between them. Germline V lookup: CDR1 PRHDT, CDR2 FYEKMQ (reference sequence). The CDR3 is 14 residues long. The CDR3: CASSPRGDRYGYTF. In DNA form, the CDR3 reads TGTGCCAGCAGCCCCAGGGGAGATCGGTATGGCTACACCTTC.

The rearrangement uses TRBV7-2 and TRBJ2-7; 8 bases are a match to TRBD2. This CDR3 comprises 16 residues. Losses at the gene ends were 2 bases for V and 1 base for J; bases not matched to a gene: 7. Per germline, CDR1 SGHTA and CDR2 FQGNSA. The CDR3 loop reads CASSLTLAGPSYEQYF. DNA of the CDR3: TGTGCCAGCAGCTTAACTCTAGCGGGTCCTTCCTACGAGCAGTACTTC.

This chain links TRBV29-1 with TRBJ2-3, with 7 nucleotides matching TRBD2. CDR1 is SQVTM and CDR2 is ANQGSEA in the germline V gene. CDR3 size: 14 residues. The ends lost 4 bases at V and 2 bases at J; junction bases unmatched: 6. The CDR3 is CSVARAGITDTQYF. Here the CDR3 DNA reads TGCAGCGTTGCGCGAGCGGGGATCACAGATACGCAGTATTTT.

This clonotype turned up a few times. Germline and junction disagree at one end, which may indicate a read error. The genes are TRBV28 and TRBJ1-4, with D possibly matching TRBD1 (5 bases). Germline assignment: CDR1 MDHEN and CDR2 SYDVKM. The CDR3 contains 15 residues. In DNA, the CDR3 is TGTGCCAGCAGATACGTAGACAGTGTTAATGAAAAACTGCTTTTT. It specifies CASRYVDSVNEKLLF.

This clonotype came up a few times. This chain links TRBV29-1 with TRBJ1-2; D is ambiguous. The ends were cut back, 1 base at V and 6 bases at J, with 9 bases in the middle. This CDR3 comprises 12 residues. Germline V gives CDR1 SQVTM, CDR2 ANQGSEA. This chain's CDR3 is CSVEVSTHGYTF. The CDR3 nucleotides read TGCAGCGTTGAAGTTTCCACGCATGGCTACACCTTC.

The chain has TRBV6-5 and TRBJ2-7; D gene ambiguous. The germline CDR1 and CDR2 sequences are MNHEY and SVGAGI. The CDR3 is 13 residues long. V was shortened by 8 bases and J by 4 bases, with 15 bases between the two germline ends. The CDR3 coding sequence is TGTGCCAGCGCCACCGTTGCAGAGTACGAGCAGTACTTC. This translates into CASATVAEYEQYF.

The chain uses TRBV6-5 and TRBJ2-1; no reliable D call. The V gene's germline CDR1 is MNHEY and CDR2 SVGAGI. V was shortened by 7 bases and J by 6 bases, with 16 bases between the two germline ends. The CDR3 length is 14 residues. CDR3 loop: CASMAFQRVNEQFF. Here the CDR3 DNA reads TGTGCCAGCATGGCTTTCCAACGCGTCAATGAGCAGTTCTTC.

The chain links TRBV20-1 to TRBJ1-5; no definite D call. Trimming left V 3 bases short and J 1 base short, with 10 bases between. The CDR3 sequence is 14 residues long. Per germline, CDR1 DFQATT and CDR2 SNEGSKA (reference sequence). In DNA, the CDR3 is TGCAGTGCTAGGGCACCGGGGAGCAATCAGCCCCAGCATTTT. Its translation: CSARAPGSNQPQHF.

This clonotype has a handful of counts. The chain uses TRBV7-2 and TRBJ2-5; 8 positions match TRBD2. Trimming cost V 1 base and J 5 bases; bases outside gene matches: 9. This CDR3 has 16 residues. The germline V gene has CDR1 SGHTA and CDR2 FQGNSA. CDR3 sequence: CASSLVAGPGAETQYF. The CDR3 DNA reads TGTGCCAGCAGCTTAGTAGCGGGACCAGGGGCGGAGACCCAGTACTTC.

This clonotype was observed a few times. V usage is TRBV7-9 and J usage is TRBJ2-3, with 9 bases aligning to TRBD1. V was clipped by 2 bases and J by 4 bases; unmatched bases: 4. CDR1 SEHNR and CDR2 FQNEAQ come from the germline V gene (reference sequence). The length of the CDR3 is 15 residues. The CDR3 here is CASSLKTGGPDTQYF. The CDR3 bases are TGTGCCAGCAGCTTAAAGACAGGGGGACCAGATACGCAGTATTTT.

In its sample, this clonotype was seen a few times. The V call is TRBV29-1, the J call TRBJ1-2, with D unclear. This CDR3 is built from 11 residues. CDR1 SQVTM and CDR2 ANQGSEA come from the germline V gene. The V end lost 4 bases, the J end lost 5 bases, and 8 bases lay between the germline ends. The CDR3 sequence: CSVGAAYGYTF. In nucleotides, the CDR3 is TGCAGCGTTGGGGCGGCTTATGGCTACACCTTC.

This chain uses TRBV28 with TRBJ2-3; D is unclear. V was clipped by 8 bases and J by 2 bases, with 8 bases between them. The CDR3 is 12 residues long. The germline CDR1 and CDR2 sequences are MDHEN and SYDVKM. The CDR3 here is CASRRFTDTQYF. In DNA form, the CDR3 reads TGTGCCAGCCGGCGGTTCACAGATACGCAGTATTTT.

The chain is built from TRBV4-3 and TRBJ2-1, with 10 bases fitting TRBD2. CDR1 LGHNA and CDR2 YSLEER come from the germline V gene. This CDR3 is built from 16 residues. With 1 base clipped from V and 8 bases from J, the junction kept 8 bases outside the gene matches. CDR3 amino acids: CASSQGLAGAEDEQFF. DNA for the CDR3: TGCGCCAGCAGCCAAGGGCTAGCGGGGGCGGAGGATGAGCAGTTCTTC.

This clonotype has more than one count but fewer than ten. The chain has TRBV24-1 and TRBJ2-5; TRBD2 aligns across 8 bases. Trimming removed 3 bases from V and 3 bases from J; junction bases left unmatched: 2. The germline gives CDR1 KGHDR, CDR2 SFDVKD. The CDR3 totals 14 residues. This CDR3 is CATSDPAGEETQYF. The CDR3, as DNA: TGTGCCACCAGTGATCCAGCGGGAGAAGAGACCCAGTACTTC.

This chain uses TRBV9 with TRBJ2-3, with 13 positions matching TRBD2. CDR1 SGDLS and CDR2 YYNGEE come from the germline V gene. The CDR3 length is 18 residues. The trim removed 2 bases at V and 3 bases at J, leaving 9 bases unmatched. The CDR3 protein is CASSVSGLAGIETDTQYF. CDR3 sequence (DNA): TGTGCCAGCAGCGTTTCGGGACTAGCGGGAATCGAAACAGATACGCAGTATTTT.

This chain uses TRBV5-1 with TRBJ1-1; TRBD1 matches at 9 bases. CDR1 is SGHRS and CDR2 is YFSETQ in the germline V gene. V lost 4 bases, J lost 6 bases, and 7 bases stayed unmatched. The CDR3 has 14 residues. CDR3 nucleotide sequence: TGCGCCAGCAGCGAGACAGGGGGTCCCCCTGAAGCTTTCTTT. Amino acids: CASSETGGPPEAFF.

This clonotype came up a few times. The V gene is TRBV10-3, the J gene TRBJ1-4, with a weak D call TRBD1 (6 bases). CDR1 is ENHRY, CDR2 SYGVKD, per germline. V was cut by 6 bases and J by 3 bases, with 11 bases left in between. This CDR3 contains 14 residues. CDR3 DNA sequence: TGTGCCATCAGGGCAGACAGGTCTAATGAAAAACTGTTTTTT. Translated, it gives CAIRADRSNEKLFF.

Note on this clonotype: A much more abundant neighbour one base away suggests this may be a read error. This chain uses TRBV2 with TRBJ2-7; D is possibly TRBD2 (5 bases). The V and J ends lost 6 bases and 2 bases respectively, with 8 bases between them. The CDR3 has 12 residues. Germline V gene sequence: CDR1 SNHLY, CDR2 FYNNEI. The CDR3 reads CASSGVAYEQYF. CDR3 coding DNA: TGTGCCAGCAGCGGGGTAGCCTACGAGCAGTACTTC. The variable domain in full, completed from reference TRBV2 and TRBJ2-7, reads EPEVTQTPSHQVTQMGQEVILRCVPISNHLYFYWYRQILGQKVEFLVSFYNNEISEKSEIFDDQFSVERPDGSNFTLKIRSTKLEDSAMYFCASSGVAYEQYFGPGTRLTVT.

The rearrangement links TRBV28 to TRBJ2-1; the D is unclear. The end of the DNA fits TRBJ2-5 better, so the J call may be wrong. CDR3 size: 13 residues. Per the germline V gene, CDR1 is MDHEN and CDR2 is SYDVKM. CDR3 sequence reads: CASSSPPKGTQYF. The CDR3 region has the DNA TGTGCCAGCAGTTCCCCCCCAAAGGGGACCCAGTACTTC.

This chain connects TRBV2 to TRBJ2-3; 7 bases fit TRBD2. Germline CDR1 and CDR2: SNHLY and FYNNEI. The CDR3 runs 13 residues. V gave up 5 bases and J gave up 4 bases; unmatched junction bases: 3. For the CDR3, the DNA is TGTGCCAGCAGTCGACTAGCTTCAGATACGCAGTATTTT. It yields the protein CASSRLASDTQYF.

A few counts support this clonotype. This chain uses TRBV7-2 with TRBJ2-7, with D perhaps TRBD2 (6 bases). V lost 8 bases, J lost 1 base, and 18 bases lay in between. The CDR3 has 15 amino acids. Germline values: CDR1 SGHTA, CDR2 FQGNSA. CDR3 residues: CASGMTRGVSYEQYF. The CDR3 DNA follows: TGTGCCAGCGGCATGACTAGGGGAGTATCCTACGAGCAGTACTTC.

V usage is TRBV9 and J usage is TRBJ2-3; the D gene is possibly TRBD2 (5 bases). Germline V gene sequence: CDR1 SGDLS, CDR2 YYNGEE. V lost 4 bases and J 1 base, leaving 16 bases between the germline ends. The CDR3 has 16 residues. The CDR3 loop is CASSSQEVDGTDTQYF. The CDR3 DNA follows: TGTGCCAGCAGCTCCCAGGAGGTGGATGGCACAGATACGCAGTATTTT.

This clonotype was observed a handful of times. V is TRBV29-1 and J is TRBJ2-7; TRBD2 matches 7 bases. With V trimmed by 4 bases and J by 3 bases, 6 bases remained unmatched. The CDR3 sequence is 13 residues long. Germline CDR1 SQVTM, CDR2 ANQGSEA. The CDR3 reads CSVGGRGNYEQYF. The CDR3 nucleotides are TGCAGCGTTGGAGGGAGGGGAAACTACGAGCAGTACTTC.

To note about this clonotype: Its ends do not fully match the called genes, so a read error is possible. This rearrangement joins TRBV9 to TRBJ2-5; TRBD2 agrees at 10 bases. The DNA end is more similar to TRBJ2-1, so the J call may be wrong. From germline, CDR1 is SGDLS and CDR2 YYNGEE. The CDR3 length is 16 residues. The CDR3 DNA reads TGCGCCAGCAGCGTATCTAGCGGGAGTCTTCCCAATGAGCAGTTCTTC. Translation: CASSVSSGSLPNEQFF.

This clonotype was found a few times. The CDR3 protein is CASGLVLNMGQRPSNTGELFF. The CDR3 DNA reads as TGTGCTAGTGGTTTGGTACTTAATATGGGACAGAGACCCTCGAACACCGGGGAGCTGTTTTTT. The rearrangement links TRBV12-5 to TRBJ2-2, with TRBD1 identical over 7 bases. This CDR3 is built from 21 residues. The germline CDR1 and CDR2 sequences are LGHNT and FRNRAP. Trimming removed 0 bases from V and 0 bases from J; junction bases left unmatched: 16.

The V gene is TRBV9, the J gene TRBJ2-6; 7 bases line up with TRBD1. J gave up 11 bases and V 5 bases, and 7 bases lay outside the gene matches. The germline V gene encodes CDR1 SGDLS and CDR2 YYNGEE. CDR3 length equals 13 residues. The CDR3, as DNA: TGTGCCAGCAGAGAGGGGACAGAAGACGTCCTGACTTTC. Its translation: CASREGTEDVLTF.

The count of this clonotype is one. This chain uses TRBV7-3 with TRBJ2-3; no firm D call. CDR3 length: 13 amino acids. V lost 5 bases to trimming and J lost 6 bases, with 12 bases between them. CDR1 and CDR2 from the germline V gene are SGHTA and FQGTGA. The CDR3 is CASSLYLDDTQYF. In DNA, the CDR3 is TGTGCCAGCAGCCTCTACTTGGATGATACGCAGTATTTT.